This T cell receptor (beta chain) comes out of a study of T-cell memory formation after mild COVID-19. This clonotype was detected a few times. This CDR3 region has 15 residues. Looked up from germline, CDR1 is SGDLS and CDR2 is YYNGEE. V shed 3 bases and J 5 bases; nucleotides not matched to a gene: 5. Using its own MiXCR run on the 5' RACE reads, TCRdb lists one record per CDR3 protein. The sample lists some 160,000 distinct CDR3 sequences, less than 40% seen once, with approximately 12% in the top ten. This receptor was taken from an adult woman who had mild COVID-19 (a few samples of this study predate the infection). Cell type and time point are not known. Sequencing was carried out using PBMCs or a T cell subset sorted from them (not recorded which). The chain joins TRBV9 to TRBJ2-3; TRBD2 aligns across 11 bases. DNA for the CDR3: TGTGCCAGCAGCGCTGGGACTAGCGGCCAAGATACGCAGTATTTT. Translating gives CASSAGTSGQDTQYF.